These 28 T cell receptor beta chains were all obtained from the same sample, sequenced in a study of T cells in Graves' hyperthyroidism and ophthalmopathy. Amplified TCR beta CDR3 regions derived from RNA transcripts. With the HTBI primer set, the TCR CDR3 went through a first round of RT-PCR. A single record per CDR3 protein comes from TCRdb applying MiXCR to the multiplex PCR reads. The data show approximately 400,000 distinct CDR3 sequences, with about 15% seen just once and approximately 29% held by the top ten. Sequenced input: blood. The source is a woman in her thirties with Graves' hyperthyroidism.

This clonotype was observed a handful of times. The chain is built from TRBV6-2 or TRBV6-3 and TRBJ2-6; D remains unclear. The CDR3 is made up of 16 amino acids. V lost 5 bases and J 0 bases, leaving 11 bases between the germline ends. CDR1 is MNHEY and CDR2 is SVGEGT in the germline V gene. DNA for the CDR3: TGTGCCAGCAGTCCCCTCTCGGCCTCTGGGGCCAACGTCCTGACTTTC. Encoded protein: CASSPLSASGANVLTF.

At least ten counts were recorded for this clonotype. The CDR3 region is CASSLPQGPGQGTYGYTF. Written as DNA, the CDR3 is TGTGCCAGCAGTTTACCCCAAGGGCCGGGACAGGGTACCTATGGCTACACCTTC. The chain is built from TRBV28 and TRBJ1-2; 9 bases map to TRBD1. This CDR3 is 18 amino acids long. V lost 2 bases and J lost 4; bases outside the gene matches: 14. Germline assignment: CDR1 MDHEN and CDR2 SYDVKM.

V is TRBV5-1 and J is TRBJ2-7; perhaps TRBD2 as D (6 bases). Trimming took 1 base from V and 0 from J, leaving 8 bases between them. This CDR3 has 14 residues. From germline, CDR1 is SGHRS and CDR2 YFSETQ. The CDR3, as DNA: TGCGCCAGCAGCTTGATTAGCGGCTCCTACGAGCAGTACTTC. Translated, it gives CASSLISGSYEQYF.

This chain connects TRBV27 to TRBJ2-6; D call uncertain. CDR1 and CDR2 from the germline V gene are MNHEY and SMNVEV (reference sequence). Deletions cut 8 bases from V and 3 bases from J, with 23 bases between. The CDR3 covers 18 residues. The CDR3 protein is CASRVYPGPTDGANVLTF. The CDR3 bases are TGTGCCAGCCGAGTTTATCCGGGCCCGACTGATGGGGCCAACGTCCTGACTTTC.

The chain has TRBV20-1 and TRBJ2-6; no clear D gene. V gave up 0 bases and J gave up 0 bases, with 6 bases separating them. Per germline, CDR1 DFQATT and CDR2 SNEGSKA (reference sequence). This CDR3 spans 15 amino acids. The CDR3 loop is CSARDFNSGANVLTF. Here the CDR3 DNA reads TGCAGTGCTAGAGATTTTAACTCTGGGGCCAACGTCCTGACTTTC.

This clonotype was found many times. The CDR3 DNA is TGTGCCAGCAGTCTCGGACAAGCTGGATCACCCCTCCACTTT. Translating it yields CASSLGQAGSPLHF. This chain joins TRBV12-3 or TRBV12-4 and TRBJ1-6; possibly TRBD1 for D (5 bases). Trimming took 5 bases from V and 10 from J, leaving 15 bases between them. This CDR3 is 14 amino acids long.

With respect to this clonotype: A read error may explain this, as a much larger clone is one base away. The rearrangement joins TRBV2 to TRBJ1-5; D ambiguous. The CDR3 runs 15 residues. Germline CDR1 SNHLY, CDR2 FYNNEI. V dropped 8 bases and J dropped 2 bases, with 16 bases sitting between them. Here the CDR3 reads CASQLHSGRNQPQHF. The CDR3 DNA follows: TGTGCCAGCCAGCTCCATTCGGGTCGCAATCAGCCCCAGCATTTT.

The sample holds many counts of this clonotype. The chain links TRBV24-1 to TRBJ2-1; D remains ambiguous. The CDR3 sequence is 18 residues long. Germline V gene data show CDR1 as KGHDR and CDR2 as SFDVKD. Deletions cut 4 bases from V and 0 bases from J, with 18 bases between. The CDR3 nucleotides read TGTGCCACCAGTGACTATGGACCGAGGAAAAGCTCCTACAATGAGCAGTTCTTC. The encoded protein is CATSDYGPRKSSYNEQFF.

The rearrangement uses TRBV6-1 and TRBJ2-7, with D tentatively TRBD1 (6 bases). The CDR3 totals 15 residues. V was clipped by 3 bases and J by 9 bases, with 21 bases between them. Germline loops: CDR1 MNHNS, CDR2 SASEGT. The CDR3 nucleotides are TGTGCCAGCAGTGACAACCGACAGGACCCACGCCGGCAGTACTTC. Residues: CASSDNRQDPRRQYF.

This clonotype was seen many times. The rearrangement joins TRBV11-2 to TRBJ2-2; 8 bases fit TRBD1. The CDR3 runs to 16 residues. The V and J ends lost 3 bases and 3 bases, in that order; junction bases with no gene match: 6. The germline gives CDR1 SGHAT, CDR2 FQNNGV. The CDR3 coding sequence is TGTGCCAGCAGCTTCGTCAACAGGGGGGACACCGGGGAGCTGTTTTTT. Protein: CASSFVNRGDTGELFF.

This clonotype showed up many times. V gene TRBV2 combines with J gene TRBJ1-6, with a possible D match to TRBD1 (6 bases). The V end was cut by 0 bases, the J end by 7 bases, with 16 bases between. Per the germline V gene, CDR1 is SNHLY and CDR2 is FYNNEI. This CDR3 comprises 17 residues. The CDR3 DNA reads as TGTGCCAGCAGTGAAGCTCTGACAGGTTTTACCAATTCACCCCTCCACTTT. This gives the protein CASSEALTGFTNSPLHF.

In this sample, this clonotype turned up many times. The chain is built from TRBV12-3 or TRBV12-4 and TRBJ2-7, with D possibly TRBD1 on 7 matching bases. V gave up 6 bases and J gave up 4 bases, with 28 bases separating them. The CDR3 is 18 amino acids. The CDR3 DNA is TGTGCCAGCAGACTAAAGATGGGGGGACAGTTTTTCCTTTACGAGCAGTACTTC. The encoded protein is CASRLKMGGQFFLYEQYF.

This clonotype turned up a few times. The rearrangement uses TRBV9 and TRBJ2-3; TRBD2 agrees at 13 bases. The trim removed 3 bases at V and 7 bases at J, leaving 8 bases unmatched. There are 16 residues in the CDR3. Germline V gives CDR1 SGDLS, CDR2 YYNGEE. The CDR3 DNA sequence: TGTGCCAGCAGCGCACCGGGACTAGCGGGGACCCATACGCAGTATTTT. It codes for CASSAPGLAGTHTQYF.

The chain carries TRBV27 and TRBJ2-7, with D possibly being TRBD2 (6 bases). Deletions cut 4 bases from V and 4 bases from J, with 11 bases between. CDR3 length: 13 residues. Germline assignment: CDR1 MNHEY and CDR2 SMNVEV (reference sequence). The CDR3 loop reads CASSSEGRYEQYF. The CDR3 nucleotides are TGTGCCAGCAGTTCGGAGGGGAGATACGAGCAGTACTTC.

This clonotype has a handful of counts. V gene TRBV14 combines with J gene TRBJ2-1, with 9 nucleotides matching TRBD2. Looked up from germline, CDR1 is SGHDN and CDR2 is FVKESK. This CDR3 comprises 16 residues. Trimming removed 1 base from V and 3 bases from J; junction bases left unmatched: 4. The CDR3 DNA is TGTGCCAGCAGCCAAGCCTCTAGCGGGGTCTACAATGAGCAGTTCTTC. This translates into CASSQASSGVYNEQFF. Together with reference TRBV14 and TRBJ2-1, the CDR3 gives the full variable domain: EAGVTQFPSHSVIEKGQTVTLRCDPISGHDNLYWYRRVMGKEIKFLLHFVKESKQDESGMPNNRFLAERTGGTYSTLKVQPAELEDSGVYFCASSQASSGVYNEQFFGPGTRLTVL.

The chain combines TRBV9 with TRBJ2-2; tentatively, D is TRBD2 (5 bases). The CDR3 has 14 residues. CDR1 is SGDLS and CDR2 is YYNGEE in the germline V gene. Trimming shortened V by 0 bases and J by 6 bases, and 9 bases separated the two germline ends. The CDR3 protein is CASSVVQAAGELFF. The CDR3 DNA follows: TGTGCCAGCAGCGTAGTTCAAGCGGCCGGGGAGCTGTTTTTT.

Many counts were recorded for this clonotype. This sequence joins TRBV20-1 and TRBJ2-1; TRBD2 aligns across 8 bases. This CDR3 contains 14 residues. Germline V gene lookup returns CDR1 DFQATT and CDR2 SNEGSKA (reference sequence). Trimming at V came to 5 bases and at J to 7 bases, leaving 10 bases not matched to a gene. The CDR3 reads CSAEAGVGTNEQFF. The CDR3 DNA reads TGCAGTGCTGAAGCGGGAGTTGGTACGAATGAGCAGTTCTTC.

The sample holds a few counts of this clonotype. The chain links TRBV20-1 to TRBJ1-1, with D unresolved. Trimming cost V 2 bases and J 3 bases, with 7 bases left between them. Looked up from germline, CDR1 is DFQATT and CDR2 is SNEGSKA (reference sequence). This CDR3 is 12 amino acids long. The CDR3 DNA reads TGCAGTGCTAGACGGCTGTACACTGAAGCTTTCTTT. Translation gives CSARRLYTEAFF.

This chain uses TRBV9 with TRBJ2-1, with 8 bases matching TRBD2. Germline loops: CDR1 SGDLS, CDR2 YYNGEE. J gave up 5 bases and V 0 bases, and 7 bases lay outside the gene matches. CDR3 length: 16 amino acids. The CDR3 DNA reads TGTGCCAGCAGCGTAGAATACGGGAGGGCTGACAATGAGCAGTTCTTC. Translated, it gives CASSVEYGRADNEQFF.

The chain recombines TRBV29-1 with TRBJ2-2; 8 positions match TRBD2. The J segment lost 5 bases and the V segment lost 2 bases, leaving 4 bases of the junction unmatched. The CDR3 runs 14 residues. CDR1 is SQVTM and CDR2 is ANQGSEA in the germline V gene. The CDR3 sequence is CSVEPGTSTGELFF. In nucleotides, the CDR3 is TGCAGCGTTGAACCGGGGACTAGTACCGGGGAGCTGTTTTTT.

This clonotype was detected many times. The chain is built from TRBV5-8 and TRBJ2-3; TRBD1 might be the D (6 bases). This CDR3 contains 16 residues. Germline loops: CDR1 SGHTS, CDR2 YDEGEE. V lost 0 bases and J lost 0, with 11 bases in between. This CDR3 reads CASSLADRISTDTQYF. The CDR3 DNA is TGTGCCAGCAGCTTGGCCGACAGGATTAGCACAGATACGCAGTATTTT. The full variable domain, in which reference TRBV5-8 and TRBJ2-3 provide the parts outside the CDR3, is EAGVTQSPTHLIKTRGQQATLRCSPISGHTSVYWYQQALGLGLQFLLWYDEGEERNRGNFPPRFSGRQFPNYSSELNVNALELEDSALYLCASSLADRISTDTQYFGPGTRLTVL.

This clonotype was recorded a few times. The chain couples TRBV3-1 to TRBJ2-1, with 9 positions matching TRBD1. Germline trimming cut 4 bases from V and 10 bases from J; bases unmatched to any gene: 8. CDR3 length: 14 amino acids. The germline CDR1 and CDR2 sequences are LGHDT and YNNKEL (reference sequence). The CDR3 sequence is CASSLTGGETEQFF. DNA of the CDR3: TGTGCCAGCAGCCTGACAGGGGGGGAGACGGAGCAGTTCTTC.

This clonotype was seen a few times. The chain is built from TRBV3-1 and TRBJ2-1; 12 positions match TRBD2. The length of the CDR3 is 17 residues. The germline CDR1 and CDR2 sequences are LGHDT and YNNKEL (reference sequence). The trim removed 2 bases at V and 4 bases at J, leaving 6 bases unmatched. CDR3 nucleotides: TGTGCCAGCAGCCAACAGTATGGACTAGCGGGATACAATGAGCAGTTCTTC. Protein product: CASSQQYGLAGYNEQFF.

This chain links TRBV9 with TRBJ2-1, with a possible D match to TRBD2 (6 bases). The CDR3 has 13 residues. Germline-derived CDR1 and CDR2 are SGDLS and YYNGEE. Trimming stripped 0 bases from V and 7 bases from J, with 8 bases between. The CDR3, as DNA: TGTGCCAGCAGCGTAGGAGGAGGGAATGAGCAGTTCTTC. This sequence encodes CASSVGGGNEQFF. The full variable domain, rest sourced from reference TRBV9 and TRBJ2-1, is DSGVTQTPKHLITATGQRVTLRCSPRSGDLSVYWYQQSLDQGLQFLIQYYNGEERAKGNILERFSAQQFPDLHSELNLSSLELGDSALYFCASSVGGGNEQFFGPGTRLTVL.

At least ten counts were recorded for this clonotype. The chain couples TRBV28 to TRBJ1-3, with TRBD1 as a possible D gene (6 bases). The germline CDR1 and CDR2 sequences are MDHEN and SYDVKM. Trimming took 2 bases from V and 0 from J, leaving 8 bases between them. The CDR3 runs to 15 residues. CDR3 nucleotide sequence: TGTGCCAGCAGTTTAGGGGACAACTCTGGAAACACCATATATTTT. Protein: CASSLGDNSGNTIYF.

This clonotype was counted only a few times. The chain uses TRBV30 and TRBJ1-5, with TRBD1 matching over 7 bases. This CDR3 is built from 14 residues. V gave up 3 bases and J gave up 3 bases; unmatched junction bases: 5. Germline V CDR1 and CDR2: GTSNPN, SVGIG (reference sequence). The chain's CDR3 is CAWSPRGPNQPQHF. In DNA, the CDR3 is TGTGCCTGGAGCCCTAGGGGGCCCAATCAGCCCCAGCATTTT.

This clonotype was detected only a few times. The J gene is TRBJ2-6, the V gene TRBV27, with D tentatively TRBD2 (5 bases). CDR1 is MNHEY, CDR2 SMNVEV, per germline (reference sequence). There are 16 residues in the CDR3. V was trimmed by 7 bases and J by 4 bases, leaving 17 bases between them. The CDR3 protein is CASTPSRVPGANVLTF. In DNA form, the CDR3 reads TGTGCCAGCACCCCGTCGAGGGTTCCCGGGGCCAACGTCCTGACTTTC.

This clonotype was counted only a few times. The CDR3 sequence is CASSQSSDYWETQYF. DNA for the CDR3: TGTGCCAGCAGCCAATCTAGCGATTACTGGGAGACCCAGTACTTC. The rearrangement uses TRBV14 and TRBJ2-5, with D perhaps TRBD2 (6 bases). CDR3 length: 15 amino acids. V was pared by 2 bases and J by 5 bases, with 15 bases between. Germline V lookup: CDR1 SGHDN, CDR2 FVKESK.